This T cell receptor (beta chain) was retrieved from a study of CXCR3-negative and CXCR3-positive naive CD8 T cells (dated by TCRdb to between 2018 and 2021). For context, the study as a whole: In total, some 130 million TRB reads were obtained, corresponding to roughly 1.5 +/- 0.3 million reads per library. Naive subsets from several donors and memory cells from 3 donors were included in the TRBV-TRBJ cluster analysis. The diversity and physicochemical repertoire analyses included 11 donors pooled from two independent experiments. Broad study findings and their caveats: Compared with CXCR3-negative naive cells, CXCR3-positive naive cells had TRB CDR3s with higher hydrophobicity (lower Kidera factor 4), lower energy, and higher strength and volume indices. Because surface CD5, which is linked to self-reactivity in mice, was comparable between the naive subsets, TCR interaction strength was also inferred from TRB CDR3 physicochemical properties. Freshly isolated PBMCs were used for most assays because CXCR3 expression partially decreased after cryopreservation. Repertoire diversity was comparably high in both naive subsets but much lower in memory CD8+ T cells. Similar TRBV-TRBJ usage was shown by naive CXCR3-negative and CXCR3-positive cells from the same donor, whereas distinct patterns were shown by memory cells.

Points on this clonotype: This receptor's antigen is unknown.

Each CD8+ T cell subset was flow-sorted in triplicate, and 300,000 or so cells per subset were placed directly into RLT lysis buffer. To exclude memory contaminants, naive CD8+ T cells were stringently defined as CD45RO-CCR7+CD27+CD95-. Using standard density gradient centrifugation, peripheral blood mononuclear cells were isolated from buffy coats. Naive CXCR3-negative and CXCR3-positive CD8+ T cells were flow-sorted on a FACSAria III. An RNeasy Mini Kit was used to extract total RNA from the sorted cells. Sequencing used a NextSeq 550. The Human TCR Profiling Kit (MiLaboratory) was used to make UMI-labeled 5' RACE TRB cDNA libraries. cDNA synthesis used the entire amount of extracted RNA, and PCR amplification then used the entire amount of cDNA produced. The libraries were made side by side, with each library going through the same number of PCR cycles. The authors processed their data as follows. With a minimum of two reads required per UMI, MIGEC and MiXCR pulled out about 52,000 +/- 9,100 unique UMI-labeled TRB cDNA molecules from each library. On average, roughly 40,000 +/- 10,000 functional in-frame TRB CDR3 nucleotide clonotypes lacking stop codons were found per library. After downsampling to 5000 UMI-labeled TRB molecules per sample, diversity metrics, including normalized Shannon-Wiener and Chao1, were computed in VDJtools. For the central five CDR3 residues, VDJtools calculated physicochemical properties weighted by clonotype size, namely interaction energy, strength, volume and Kidera factor 4. Following reprocessing of the reads by TCRdb, the data hold one row per CDR3 protein sequence and no DNA is available. These V and J calls rely on TCRdb rather than the paper's analysis. This sample's listing comprises approximately 70,000 distinct CDR3 sequences. In total, the top ten clones hold nearly 1.5% of the sample.

The germline V gene specifies MNHEY as CDR1 and SVGEGT as CDR2. The CDR3 measures 17 amino acids from cysteine to phenylalanine. No DNA sequence is on record. The rearrangement combines TRBV6-2 or TRBV6-3 with TRBJ2-7; TCRdb's D call of TRBD2 is untestable without DNA. Material: naive CXCR3- CD8+ T cells from blood. The label giving this sample's cell subset or site can be read as: CD45RO-CCR7+CD27+CD95- naive CD8+ T cells lacking CXCR3 (TNR3-). This receptor was obtained from a human donor in good health. Some clones in this sample may be carry-over from other donors' samples. The CDR3 in this case is CASSYGIAGVISYEQYF.